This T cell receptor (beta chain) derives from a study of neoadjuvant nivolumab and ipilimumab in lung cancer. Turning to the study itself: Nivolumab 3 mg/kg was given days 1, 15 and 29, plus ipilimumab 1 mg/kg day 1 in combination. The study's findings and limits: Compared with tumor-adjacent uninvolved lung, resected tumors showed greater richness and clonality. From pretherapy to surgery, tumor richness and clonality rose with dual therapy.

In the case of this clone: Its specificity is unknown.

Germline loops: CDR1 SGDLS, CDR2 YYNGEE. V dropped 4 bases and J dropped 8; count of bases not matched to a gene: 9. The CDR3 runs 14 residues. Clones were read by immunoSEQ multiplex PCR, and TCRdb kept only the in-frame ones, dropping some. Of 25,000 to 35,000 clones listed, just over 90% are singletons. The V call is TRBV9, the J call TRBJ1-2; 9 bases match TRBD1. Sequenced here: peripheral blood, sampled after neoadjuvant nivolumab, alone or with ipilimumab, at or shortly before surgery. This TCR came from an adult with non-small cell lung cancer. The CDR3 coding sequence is TGTGCCAGCAGCCTAGGTACAGGGGGCGGCGGCTACACCTTC. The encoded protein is CASSLGTGGGGYTF.